A selection of T cell receptor beta chains follows, all from one sample in a study of blood T cell repertoires in COVID-19. The repertoire was sequenced with immunoSEQ multiplex PCR; TCRdb's copy has only in-frame clones and lacks some. Among 200,000 to 250,000 clones listed, roughly four fifths were seen once. The sequencing input was peripheral blood. Receptor source: a woman between 50 and 59 years old with acute or convalescent COVID-19. Each CDR3 is given with its conserved first and last residue. Each record gives: J gene, D gene, clone size, CDR3 length, V gene, CDR3 protein, CDR3 DNA. D genes are given only for firm matches. Only some rows state a clone size, as once, few, many or a class for expanded clones.

>TRBJ2-3|TRBD1|.|16|TRBV6-2/TRBV6-3
CASSSRQGAFTDTQYF
TGTGCCAGCAGTTCCCGACAGGGGGCCTTCACAGATACGCAGTATTTT
>TRBJ2-4|TRBD2|once|15|TRBV27
CASSAGGRAKNIQYF
TGTGCCAGCAGTGCGGGGGGAAGAGCCAAAAACATTCAGTACTTC
>TRBJ2-1|.|.|14|TRBV5-1
CASSYDPGGDEQFF
TGCGCCAGCAGTTATGACCCGGGGGGCGATGAGCAGTTCTTC
>TRBJ1-2|.|.|11|TRBV28
CASRQYYGYTF
TGTGCCAGTCGACAGTACTATGGCTACACCTTC
>TRBJ2-7|TRBD1|.|13|TRBV6-2/TRBV6-3
CASSWTGRYEQYF
TGTGCCAGCAGTTGGACAGGCAGATACGAGCAGTACTTC
>TRBJ2-2|.|.|17|TRBV24-1
CATSTDTYGTGTGELFF
TGTGCCACCAGTACCGATACCTATGGAACCGGGACCGGGGAGCTGTTTTTT
>TRBJ2-4|TRBD2|.|14|TRBV2
CASKTSSIENIQYF
TGTGCCAGCAAGACTAGCAGTATAGAAAACATTCAGTACTTC
>TRBJ2-7|.|.|11|TRBV30
CAWETGYEQYF
TGTGCCTGGGAAACAGGCTACGAGCAGTACTTC
>TRBJ1-1|.|.|19|TRBV7-6
CASSLEVPQGRELNTEAFF
TGTGCCAGCAGCTTAGAAGTCCCCCAAGGGAGGGAATTGAACACTGAAGCTTTCTTT
>TRBJ1-2|TRBD1|.|11|TRBV20-1
CSARGGQGDTF
TGCAGTGCTAGAGGTGGACAGGGGGACACCTTC
>TRBJ2-1|.|.|17|TRBV4-3
CASSQDSYGSSYNEQFF
TGCGCCAGCAGCCAAGATTCTTACGGGAGCTCCTACAATGAGCAGTTCTTC
>TRBJ2-3|TRBD1|.|13|TRBV2
CASKAGQGATQYF
TGTGCCAGCAAAGCCGGGCAGGGGGCCACGCAGTATTTT